These T cell receptor beta chains were read from a single sample in a study of control samples from healthy donors and cancer patients. Produced via immunoSEQ multiplex PCR; TCRdb's table is partial and in-frame only. The sample contains about 270,000 clones, around 80% of which appear only once. Sequencing was carried out using PBMCs. These receptor sequences come from a woman aged 55-70 years with lung cancer. Both conserved end residues are part of each CDR3.

cdr3_length,j_call,v_call,cdr3_aa
15,TRBJ1-2,TRBV11-2,CASSSLTGSIYGYTF
12,TRBJ1-1,TRBV30,CAWRGLGTEAFF
15,TRBJ2-7,TRBV5-6,CASSLYGAQSYEQYF
15,TRBJ1-2,TRBV19,CASSTGGIIGYGYTF
16,TRBJ1-5,TRBV27,CASRLAGPAMNQPQHF
15,TRBJ1-1,TRBV6-5,CASSPGTVMNTEAFF
13,TRBJ2-2,TRBV7-9,CASSLTRAGELFF
18,TRBJ1-6,TRBV11-2,CASSLDGPGSSYNSPLHF
15,TRBJ2-2,TRBV6-5,CASSWGQRNIGELFF
15,TRBJ2-1,TRBV30,CAWRQTSGSHNEQFF
11,TRBJ2-1,TRBV18,CASSPKVEQFF
15,TRBJ1-2,TRBV3-1/TRBV3-2,CASSQAPDSRYGYTF
13,TRBJ1-2,TRBV19,CASSIIQGDGYTF
16,TRBJ1-5,TRBV5-5,CASSLSVGGGGQPQHF
15,TRBJ1-3,TRBV19,CASSTARLSGNTIYF
15,TRBJ1-5,TRBV19,CASSSLAGGDQPQHF
15,TRBJ2-5,TRBV9,CASSVFGGVQETQYF
13,TRBJ2-5,TRBV6-5,CASSVGGRETQYF
15,TRBJ2-4,TRBV6-1,CASSESRWGKNIQYF
14,TRBJ2-7,TRBV27,CASSFFPDSYEQYF
16,TRBJ2-7,TRBV10-2,CASRPPIAGVTYEQYF
13,TRBJ2-7,TRBV7-9,CASSFGQGASQYF
12,TRBJ1-2,TRBV28,CASSLRSYGYTF
12,TRBJ1-4,TRBV28,CASSWTGAKLFF